The rows below give T cell receptor beta chains drawn from one sample of a study of glioma-infiltrating T cells after dendritic cell vaccination. TCRdb's table, derived via immunoSEQ multiplex PCR, lists solely in-frame clones and lacks some. The sample lists some 46,000 clones, roughly 90% occurring once. Material: blood, obtained after dendritic cell vaccination. The receptors stem from a human donor with glioblastoma. CDR3s leave out the opening cysteine and the closing phenylalanine or tryptophan.

>TRBJ2-7|TRBV6-1
ASTLIQVSRQQY
>TRBJ2-7|TRBV27
ASSLGRGSEQY
>TRBJ1-1|TRBV5-1
ASSIGTGNTEAF
>TRBJ2-1|TRBV4-1
ASSQDREREGKRGNEQF
>TRBJ2-7|TRBV4-2
ASSQGAGEQY
>TRBJ1-6|TRBV2
ASKVGTGANSPLH
>TRBJ1-2|TRBV27
ASSLGGQGYGYT
>TRBJ2-5|TRBV23-1
ASSQSDIQETQY
>TRBJ2-1|TRBV4-1
ASSQDGRTSGRVGNEQF
>TRBJ2-3|TRBV28
ASRVLLAGGPADTQY
>TRBJ1-1|TRBV19
ASSVSAEAF
>TRBJ2-3|TRBV7-3
ASSPGLATDTQY
>TRBJ2-2|TRBV2
ASRGQGYDTGELF
>TRBJ1-1|TRBV18
ASSPADRGLNTEAF
>TRBJ2-1|TRBV7-2
ASSPRVLRLAGAYNEQF
>TRBJ2-1|TRBV7-6
ASSSESSGSGLGEQF
>TRBJ2-5|TRBV7-2
ASSPGLGAVETQY
>TRBJ1-2|TRBV27
ASSLLYTGTMNGYT
>TRBJ2-1|TRBV10-3
AIRTSGPDNEQF
>TRBJ1-3|TRBV5-1
ASSLDGGTIY
>TRBJ2-2|TRBV19
ASSLNTGELF
>TRBJ2-2|TRBV5-4
ASSLRGGLAATGELF
>TRBJ1-3|TRBV27
ASSLWRAYSGNTIY
>TRBJ1-1|TRBV7-2
ATRDRVNKNTEAF
>TRBJ2-7|TRBV2
ASSDKRGNEQY
>TRBJ2-7|TRBV7-2
ASSLVRDSYEQY
>TRBJ2-1|TRBV7-3
ASSFWGIGTSPTTSYNEQF
>TRBJ2-3|TRBV28
ASSLGAGPDTQY
>TRBJ2-1|TRBV9
ASSVGIAGYNEQF
>TRBJ2-7|TRBV30
AWKPGQGFRVYEQY
>TRBJ1-4|TRBV9
ASSLGQGIEKLF
>TRBJ1-5|TRBV28
ASSYRDSNLRPQH
>TRBJ2-2|TRBV2
ASSEASPNTGELF
>TRBJ2-1|TRBV5-1
ASSSGDSYNEQF
>TRBJ2-5|TRBV7-9
ASSPYNEETQY
>TRBJ1-1|TRBV18
ASSPGQAGLNTEAF
>TRBJ2-1|TRBV2
ASRLLAGGTYNEQF
>TRBJ2-7|TRBV6-5
ASSLRPSGYEQY
>TRBJ2-1|TRBV5-1
ASSLVGGGALGNNEQF
>NA|TRBV5-1
ASSWGVSQRTPARNEQY
>TRBJ2-1|TRBV6-1
ASSDPDRHLRNEQF
>TRBJ2-5|TRBV7-2
ASSFTAGDQETQY